Below, 32 T cell receptor beta chains from the same sample are listed, as sequenced in a study of OX40 agonist ivuxolimab in advanced cancers. Profiled with immunoSEQ multiplex PCR; TCRdb holds only in-frame clones, not every one. The sample gives fewer than 70,000 clones, around 88% of which show up once; 0.6% to 0.7% is in the top ten. Source: CD4+ or CD8+ T cells sorted from blood, taken in a trial of the OX40 agonist ivuxolimab. The receptors stem from an adult with an advanced solid tumor such as melanoma, head and neck, liver or kidney cancer.

The rearrangement uses TRBV29-1 and TRBJ2-1; the D is unclear. V dropped 6 bases and J dropped 13 bases, with 16 bases sitting between them. Germline values: CDR1 SQVTM, CDR2 ANQGSEA. CDR3 length equals 11 residues. The CDR3 loop is CSVGSEGFQFF. The CDR3 bases are TGCAGCGTCGGGTCCGAAGGATTCCAGTTCTTC.

V is TRBV6-6 and J is TRBJ2-7; maybe TRBD2 (6 bases). This CDR3 is 13 amino acids long. Germline CDR1 MNHNY, CDR2 SVGAGI (reference sequence). Trimming removed 5 bases from V and 2 bases from J, with 10 bases in between. CDR3 in DNA: TGTGCCAGCAGTCCCCGGGGGACCTACGAGCAGTACTTC. Protein product: CASSPRGTYEQYF.

The genes are TRBV27 and TRBJ1-5; possibly TRBD1 for D (5 bases). The germline V gene encodes CDR1 MNHEY and CDR2 SMNVEV (reference sequence). V gave up 3 bases and J gave up 4 bases, with 22 bases separating them. The CDR3 extends over 18 amino acids. CDR3: CASSLSYPLGTGNQPQHF. The CDR3 nucleotides are TGTGCCAGCAGTTTGTCTTACCCCCTCGGGACGGGAAATCAGCCCCAGCATTTT.

The chain employs TRBV11-3 and TRBJ1-1; the D is unclear. Germline assignment: CDR1 SGHNT and CDR2 YENEEA. V was trimmed by 3 bases and J by 0 bases, leaving 11 bases between them. The CDR3 loop spans 15 amino acids. The CDR3, as DNA: TGTGCCAGCAGCTTTACTAGCCTTCTGAACACTGAAGCTTTCTTT. It specifies CASSFTSLLNTEAFF.

The gene calls are TRBV4-1 and TRBJ2-2; 7 nucleotides match TRBD2. The germline V gene has CDR1 MGHRA and CDR2 YSYEKL. The CDR3 runs 15 residues. J lost 7 bases, V lost 6 bases, and 11 bases had no gene match. The CDR3 protein is CASRGLREWGGELFF. The CDR3 DNA reads as TGCGCCAGCAGGGGGTTGCGGGAGTGGGGCGGGGAGCTGTTTTTT.

The rearrangement uses TRBV5-4 and TRBJ2-2; 7 bases agree with TRBD2. V was pared by 4 bases and J by 3 bases, with 6 bases of the junction left unmatched. Germline-derived CDR1 and CDR2 are SGHNT and YYREEE (reference sequence). This CDR3 has 15 residues. The CDR3 region has the DNA TGTGCCAGCAGCCGGGGGAGGGGCGACACCGGGGAGCTGTTTTTT. Translating gives CASSRGRGDTGELFF.

With respect to this clone: A read error may account for a junction end that differs from germline. The rearrangement uses TRBV7-7 and TRBJ2-2; TRBD2 agrees at 11 bases. The CDR3 extends over 15 amino acids. CDR1 is SSHAT, CDR2 FNYEAQ, per germline (reference sequence). The CDR3 region is CASSSRLAGSGELFF. DNA for the CDR3: TGTGCTAGCAGCTCGAGACTAGCGGGATCGGGGGAGCTGTTTTTT.

The chain is built from TRBV30 and TRBJ1-2, with 7 bases that match TRBD1. Germline V gene lookup returns CDR1 GTSNPN and CDR2 SVGIG (reference sequence). This CDR3 has 14 residues. V was pared by 5 bases and J by 8 bases, with 14 bases of the junction left unmatched. This CDR3 reads CAWRRQGDLEGYTF. CDR3 sequence (DNA): TGTGCCTGGCGCCGACAGGGTGACTTAGAAGGCTACACCTTC.

The chain has TRBV4-1 and TRBJ2-1; D gene ambiguous. This CDR3 comprises 14 residues. Per the germline V gene, CDR1 is MGHRA and CDR2 is YSYEKL. V was trimmed by 11 bases and J by 0 bases, leaving 14 bases between them. The CDR3 sequence: CACKRQVSYNEQFF. The CDR3, as DNA: TGCGCCTGCAAGAGGCAGGTCTCCTACAATGAGCAGTTCTTC.

This chain connects TRBV4-1 to TRBJ2-3; a weak D match, TRBD1 (6 bases). Per germline, CDR1 MGHRA and CDR2 YSYEKL. The CDR3 consists of 15 residues. Trimming stripped 4 bases from V and 2 bases from J, with 13 bases between. CDR3 nucleotide sequence: TGCGCCAGCAGCCTTATGCAGGGGCCCACAGATACGCAGTATTTT. Its translation: CASSLMQGPTDTQYF.

V is TRBV5-1 and J is TRBJ2-3; D is ambiguous. CDR3 length equals 12 residues. Per germline, CDR1 SGHRS and CDR2 YFSETQ. Trimming took 4 bases from V and 2 from J, leaving 5 bases between them. In DNA, the CDR3 is TGCGCCAGCAGCCAATCCACAGATACGCAGTATTTT. Amino acids: CASSQSTDTQYF.

The chain joins TRBV2 to TRBJ2-2, with D possibly matching TRBD2 (6 bases). CDR1 is SNHLY and CDR2 is FYNNEI in the germline V gene. Trimming removed 4 bases at V and 4 bases at J, with 7 bases between. The CDR3 spans 13 residues. Here the CDR3 reads CASSVEGTGELFF. Written as DNA, the CDR3 is TGTGCCAGCAGTGTGGAGGGCACCGGGGAGCTGTTTTTT. Complete variable domain (other parts from reference TRBV2 and TRBJ2-2): EPEVTQTPSHQVTQMGQEVILRCVPISNHLYFYWYRQILGQKVEFLVSFYNNEISEKSEIFDDQFSVERPDGSNFTLKIRSTKLEDSAMYFCASSVEGTGELFFGEGSRLTVL.

This chain links TRBV7-6 with TRBJ2-5, with TRBD2 matching over 9 bases. With V trimmed by 2 bases and J by 2 bases, 6 bases remained unmatched. This CDR3 comprises 16 residues. CDR1 and CDR2 from the germline V gene are SGHVS and FNYEAQ. The CDR3 DNA reads TGTGCCAGCAGCTTACTGACTAGCGGCGGTCAAGAGACCCAGTACTTC. Amino acid sequence: CASSLLTSGGQETQYF.

The V and J genes are TRBV18 and TRBJ2-3; 10 nucleotides line up with TRBD1. J was trimmed by 2 bases and V by 4 bases; bases with no gene match: 3. The CDR3 runs to 15 residues. CDR1 is KGHSH and CDR2 is LQKENI in the germline V gene. DNA of the CDR3: TGTGCCAGCTCACGGGGACAGGGGACCACAGATACGCAGTATTTT. It yields the protein CASSRGQGTTDTQYF.

This chain links TRBV5-5 with TRBJ1-1; TRBD1 matches 9 bases. The length of the CDR3 is 15 residues. The V gene end was trimmed by 1 base and the J gene end by 4 bases; junction bases not matched to a gene: 5. Germline V gives CDR1 SGHKS, CDR2 YYEKEE (reference sequence). The CDR3 sequence: CASSLTGGGVTEAFF. CDR3 nucleotide sequence: TGTGCCAGCAGCTTGACAGGGGGCGGTGTCACTGAAGCTTTCTTT.

The chain carries TRBV28 and TRBJ2-7; 8 bases are a match to TRBD1. This CDR3 spans 15 amino acids. J gave up 3 bases and V 2 bases, and 6 bases lay outside the gene matches. The V gene's germline CDR1 is MDHEN and CDR2 SYDVKM. The CDR3 region is CASSLEGQANYEQYF. The CDR3 DNA reads TGTGCCAGCAGTTTAGAGGGACAGGCGAACTACGAGCAGTACTTC.

J is TRBJ2-3 and V is TRBV29-1; the match to TRBD1 covers 7 bases. This CDR3 region has 11 residues. J lost 7 bases, V lost 6 bases, and 4 bases had no gene match. Germline V gene sequence: CDR1 SQVTM, CDR2 ANQGSEA. The CDR3 DNA follows: TGCAGCGTAAGGACAGGACATACGCAGTATTTT. Amino acid sequence: CSVRTGHTQYF.

The chain carries TRBV28 and TRBJ2-5; D ambiguous. The DNA end lines up better with TRBJ2-7; the J call may be wrong. The CDR3 has 12 amino acids. CDR1 MDHEN and CDR2 SYDVKM come from the germline V gene. DNA of the CDR3: TGTGCCAGCAGTTCCGGGTGGGACGAGCAGTACTTC. Protein product: CASSSGWDEQYF.

This chain uses TRBV5-6 with TRBJ2-3; D is unresolved. CDR1 and CDR2 from the germline V gene are SGHDT and YYEEEE. The V gene lost 6 bases and the J gene lost 3 bases, with 14 bases spanning the gap. CDR3 length: 14 residues. DNA for the CDR3: TGTGCCAGCAACATTAATCTGGGGACAGATACGCAGTATTTT. It translates to CASNINLGTDTQYF.

V gene TRBV6-1 combines with J gene TRBJ1-2, with D unclear. Deletions cut 2 bases from V and 8 bases from J, with 18 bases between. The CDR3 contains 15 residues. Germline CDR1 and CDR2: MNHNS and SASEGT. For the CDR3, the DNA is TGTGCCAGCAGTGAAAGTTGGGAAAGGGATCGCGGCTACACCTTC. It encodes CASSESWERDRGYTF.

The chain employs TRBV28 and TRBJ1-2; D not resolved. V was shortened by 6 bases and J by 7 bases, with 18 bases between the two germline ends. The CDR3 has 14 amino acids. The germline CDR1 and CDR2 sequences are MDHEN and SYDVKM. DNA for the CDR3: TGTGCCAGCAGCGCCCCCGGGGAGTCGAGTGGCTACACCTTC. Translating gives CASSAPGESSGYTF.

This clone was counted between two and nine times. The chain combines TRBV7-3 with TRBJ2-3; D possibly corresponds to TRBD1 (5 bases). CDR3 length equals 16 residues. V shed 6 bases and J shed 0 bases, with 16 bases lying between them. Germline CDR1 reads SGHTA; CDR2 reads FQGTGA. CDR3 sequence: CASSLVGQGSTDTQYF. CDR3 sequence (DNA): TGTGCCAGCAGTCTCGTTGGGCAGGGAAGCACAGATACGCAGTATTTT.

The rearrangement joins TRBV5-5 to TRBJ2-3, with 13 bases matching TRBD2. The CDR3 extends over 20 amino acids. Germline V CDR1 and CDR2: SGHKS, YYEKEE (reference sequence). The V segment lost 6 bases and the J segment 0 bases; nucleotides outside the gene matches: 16. The CDR3 coding sequence is TGTGCCAGCACCCAGACAGGGGGACTAGCGGGGCTTTCAAGCACAGATACGCAGTATTTT. This sequence encodes CASTQTGGLAGLSSTDTQYF.

In DNA, the CDR3 is TGTGCCAGCAGCCCAGCCCCGGGGGTTGGGTCTCGATCACCCCTCCACTTT. It is translated as CASSPAPGVGSRSPLHF. The V gene is TRBV5-4, the J gene TRBJ1-6, with D possibly TRBD1 on 5 matching bases. Germline CDR1 reads SGHNT; CDR2 reads YYREEE (reference sequence). The V end lost 4 bases, the J end lost 10 bases, and 24 bases lay between the germline ends. The CDR3 is 17 residues long.

A note on this clone: A much larger clone is a single base away; this may be a read error. The chain couples TRBV6-4 to TRBJ2-2, with TRBD1 matching over 8 bases. The CDR3 length is 13 residues. Looked up from germline, CDR1 is MRHNA and CDR2 is SNTAGT. The V gene end was trimmed by 6 bases and the J gene end by 6 bases; junction bases not matched to a gene: 3. CDR3 sequence (DNA): TGTGCCAGCAGCGAACAGGGGGCCGGGGAGCTGTTTTTT. This encodes CASSEQGAGELFF.

The V gene is TRBV29-1, the J gene TRBJ1-1; D possibly corresponds to TRBD1 (6 bases). Germline lookup yields CDR1 SQVTM and CDR2 ANQGSEA. Trimming took off 4 bases at V and 5 bases at J, with 8 bases between the two ends. This CDR3 is 11 amino acids long. The CDR3 region is CSVGGRTEAFF. The CDR3 DNA reads as TGCAGCGTTGGGGGGCGGACTGAAGCTTTCTTT.

V and J are TRBV15 and TRBJ2-7; D is unclear. CDR1 LNHNV and CDR2 YYDKDF come from the germline V gene (reference sequence). This CDR3 region has 13 residues. Trimming shortened V by 0 bases and J by 0 bases, and 3 bases separated the two germline ends. The CDR3: CATSRDHSYEQYF. CDR3 sequence (DNA): TGTGCCACCAGCAGAGATCACTCCTACGAGCAGTACTTC.

The chain carries TRBV5-1 and TRBJ2-7; D might be TRBD1 (5 bases). This CDR3 has 16 residues. From germline, CDR1 is SGHRS and CDR2 YFSETQ. Trimming stripped 4 bases from V and 3 bases from J, with 20 bases between. The CDR3 coding sequence is TGCGCCAGCAGCCTCTCTCCCAGGGCCCGAGACTACGAGCAGTACTTC. It is translated as CASSLSPRARDYEQYF.

This clone was observed once. The chain couples TRBV5-1 to TRBJ1-3; possibly TRBD1 for D (6 bases). There are 16 residues in the CDR3. Trimming shortened V by 0 bases and J by 0 bases, and 10 bases separated the two germline ends. Per the germline V gene, CDR1 is SGHRS and CDR2 is YFSETQ. For the CDR3, the DNA is TGCGCCAGCAGCTTGGGACAGGCGCTCTCTGGAAACACCATATATTTT. It yields the protein CASSLGQALSGNTIYF. Complete variable domain (other parts from reference TRBV5-1 and TRBJ1-3): KAGVTQTPRYLIKTRGQQVTLSCSPISGHRSVSWYQQTPGQGLQFLFEYFSETQRNKGNFPGRFSGRQFSNSRSEMNVSTLELGDSALYLCASSLGQALSGNTIYFGEGSWLTVV.

V gene TRBV5-4 combines with J gene TRBJ2-2; D not certain. The CDR3 runs to 15 residues. Germline-derived CDR1 and CDR2 are SGHNT and YYREEE (reference sequence). V lost 1 base and J 1 base, leaving 8 bases between the germline ends. CDR3 bases: TGTGCCAGCAGCTTGTCGGGCTGGAACACCGGGGAGCTGTTTTTT. Translating it yields CASSLSGWNTGELFF.

V usage is TRBV18 and J usage is TRBJ2-7; weak D call: TRBD2 (6 bases). This CDR3 has 13 residues. Germline lookup yields CDR1 KGHSH and CDR2 LQKENI. Trimming left V 3 bases short and J 0 bases short, with 6 bases between. CDR3 nucleotide sequence: TGTGCCAGCTCACCGACTAGCTCCTACGAGCAGTACTTC. This gives the protein CASSPTSSYEQYF.

The genes are TRBV11-3 and TRBJ2-7; TRBD1 matches at 11 bases. Per the germline V gene, CDR1 is SGHNT and CDR2 is YENEEA. Germline trimming cut 5 bases from V and 9 bases from J; bases unmatched to any gene: 9. The CDR3 spans 14 residues. The CDR3 region is CASSPRTGGGWQYF. CDR3 nucleotides: TGTGCCAGCAGCCCCCGGACAGGGGGCGGTTGGCAGTACTTC.